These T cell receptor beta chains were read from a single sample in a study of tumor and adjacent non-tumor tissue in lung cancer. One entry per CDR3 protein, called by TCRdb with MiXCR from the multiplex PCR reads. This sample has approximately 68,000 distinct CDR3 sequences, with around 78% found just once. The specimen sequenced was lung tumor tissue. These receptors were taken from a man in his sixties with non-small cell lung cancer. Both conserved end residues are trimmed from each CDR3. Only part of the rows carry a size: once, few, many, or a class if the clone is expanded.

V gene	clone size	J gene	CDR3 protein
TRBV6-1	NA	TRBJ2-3	TSSVSSGNPSDTQY
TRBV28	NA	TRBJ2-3	VSKAGGNTDTQY
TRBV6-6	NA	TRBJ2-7	ASGQGAEQC
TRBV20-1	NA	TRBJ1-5	SAEQSSNQHQH
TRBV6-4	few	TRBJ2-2	ASSEDNTGELF
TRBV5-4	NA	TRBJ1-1	GSSWGLGNTEAF
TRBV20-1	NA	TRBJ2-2	STTRGQELREELF
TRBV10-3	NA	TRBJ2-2	AISGSGRLTTGELF
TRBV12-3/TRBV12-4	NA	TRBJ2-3	ANSRYLAGGTDTQY
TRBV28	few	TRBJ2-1	ASSLIQGAPTSSYNEQF
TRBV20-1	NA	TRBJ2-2	NTTLAGGPETRELF
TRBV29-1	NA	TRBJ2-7	SATGANSYKHY
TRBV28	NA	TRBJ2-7	ASRHLTAVYDQY
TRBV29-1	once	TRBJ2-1	SADFSGTVANEPF
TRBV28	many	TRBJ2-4	ASSLYGDNLH